One and the same sample provided the 32 T cell receptor beta chains below, sequenced in a study of blood T cells in healthy people across ages. A sample-barcoded 5' primer and a J-beta primer mix were used in a second PCR of roughly 7 to 11 cycles. TCRdb redid the calling of the 5' RACE reads with MiXCR, one entry per CDR3 protein. In the table there are hundreds of thousands of distinct CDR3 sequences, roughly three fifths of which are singletons. The sample comprised blood. The receptors were sampled from a man aged 55 to 70 in good health.

The J gene is TRBJ2-1, the V gene TRBV9, with D possibly matching TRBD2 (5 bases). The length of the CDR3 is 15 residues. Germline V CDR1 and CDR2: SGDLS, YYNGEE. Trimming took 0 bases from V and 4 from J, leaving 11 bases between them. The CDR3 region is CASSVGPSRYNEQFF. CDR3 sequence (DNA): TGTGCCAGCAGCGTAGGTCCTAGCAGATACAATGAGCAGTTCTTC.

The chain recombines TRBV21-1 with TRBJ2-4; TRBD1 is taken as the D call from the table, unchecked against the DNA. The assigned J gene may be wrong: the sequence end matches TRBJ2-7 better. TRBV21-1 counts as a pseudogene. The CDR3 consists of 14 residues. The DNA of the CDR3 is TGTGCCAGCGCCGGGGACAGGGCCTCCTACGAGCAGTACTTC. It yields the protein CASAGDRASYEQYF.

V is TRBV20-1 and J is TRBJ1-6, with D maybe TRBD1 (5 bases). The CDR3 has 15 amino acids. The V gene's germline CDR1 is DFQATT and CDR2 SNEGSKA (reference sequence). Between the trimmed V and J ends, which lost 5 bases and 9 bases, there was a span of 20 bases. The CDR3 loop reads CSAARDLTQGSPLHF. Here the CDR3 DNA reads TGCAGTGCTGCCCGGGACTTAACCCAAGGTTCACCCCTCCACTTT.

The chain joins TRBV5-1 to TRBJ2-3, with no clear D. V was shortened by 4 bases and J by 0 bases, with 9 bases between the two germline ends. Germline CDR1 SGHRS, CDR2 YFSETQ. This CDR3 spans 14 amino acids. The CDR3 coding sequence is TGCGCCAGCAGCCACCCTTCTAGCACAGATACGCAGTATTTT. This encodes CASSHPSSTDTQYF.

CDR3: CASSVRPPGLVANEQFF. The CDR3 region has the DNA TGTGCCAGCAGTGTCCGCCCCCCGGGACTAGTTGCCAATGAGCAGTTCTTC. J is TRBJ2-1 and V is TRBV6-1; the match to TRBD2 covers 8 bases. CDR1 and CDR2 from the germline V gene are MNHNS and SASEGT. Germline trimming cut 4 bases from V and 6 bases from J; bases unmatched to any gene: 14. The CDR3 totals 17 residues.

This clonotype was seen a few times. CDR3 in DNA: TGCAGTGCACGCCTACAGGGGGGGGCCAAAAACATTCAGTACTTC. Residues: CSARLQGGAKNIQYF. The V and J genes are TRBV20-1 and TRBJ2-4; perhaps TRBD1 as D (8 bases). CDR3 length: 15 amino acids. CDR1 and CDR2 from the germline V gene are DFQATT and SNEGSKA (reference sequence). The ends were cut back, 6 bases at V and 1 base at J, with 16 bases in the middle.

The chain employs TRBV6-1 and TRBJ2-7; TRBD1 is a possible D gene (6 bases). The J call may be wrong; the DNA end is better matched by TRBJ2-5. CDR1 MNHNS and CDR2 SASEGT come from the germline V gene. The CDR3 is 17 amino acids. The chain's CDR3 is CASSEGITQGEGETQYF. Written as DNA, the CDR3 is TGTGCCAGCAGCGAGGGGATAACACAGGGAGAAGGAGAGACCCAGTACTTC.

This clonotype has a handful of counts. J is TRBJ2-5 and V is TRBV20-1, with a possible D match to TRBD1 (7 bases). Germline V lookup: CDR1 DFQATT, CDR2 SNEGSKA (reference sequence). The CDR3 length is 14 residues. The V gene lost 5 bases and the J gene lost 2 bases, with 15 bases spanning the gap. CDR3: CSAARRGRQETQYF. The CDR3 coding sequence is TGCAGTGCTGCCCGGAGGGGGCGGCAAGAGACCCAGTACTTC.

J is TRBJ2-1 and V is TRBV2, with 8 bases fitting TRBD2. CDR1 is SNHLY and CDR2 is FYNNEI in the germline V gene. This CDR3 has 14 residues. Trimming at V came to 5 bases and at J to 6 bases, leaving 6 bases not matched to a gene. CDR3 sequence: CASSPRTSINEQFF. In nucleotides, the CDR3 is TGTGCCAGCAGTCCGCGGACTAGCATCAATGAGCAGTTCTTC. Variable domain in full (rest from reference TRBV2 and TRBJ2-1): EPEVTQTPSHQVTQMGQEVILRCVPISNHLYFYWYRQILGQKVEFLVSFYNNEISEKSEIFDDQFSVERPDGSNFTLKIRSTKLEDSAMYFCASSPRTSINEQFFGPGTRLTVL.

This rearrangement joins TRBV27 to TRBJ2-7; D is perhaps TRBD1 (5 bases). Germline CDR1 and CDR2: MNHEY and SMNVEV (reference sequence). V lost 6 bases to trimming and J lost 2 bases, with 11 bases between them. There are 13 residues in the CDR3. The CDR3 DNA is TGTGCCAGCAGGTTGACAGCAACCTACGAGCAGTACTTC. It yields the protein CASRLTATYEQYF.

This chain connects TRBV4-1 to TRBJ2-1; TRBD2 matches at 8 bases. Germline V CDR1 and CDR2: MGHRA, YSYEKL. With V trimmed by 4 bases and J by 8 bases, 19 bases remained unmatched. The CDR3 has 18 residues. In DNA form, the CDR3 reads TGCGCCAGCAGCCCCAGCCGGACTAGCACCTCGAATCAGGATGAGCAGTTCTTC. Translation gives CASSPSRTSTSNQDEQFF.

This clonotype has at least ten counts. The chain recombines TRBV3-1 with TRBJ2-1; 10 bases agree with TRBD2. The CDR3 runs 16 residues. V was clipped by 5 bases and J by 2 bases; unmatched bases: 6. CDR1 and CDR2 (germline): LGHDT, YNNKEL (reference sequence). The CDR3, as DNA: TGTGCCAGCAGCATTGAAGCGGGGGGGACCTACAATGAGCAGTTCTTC. The encoded protein is CASSIEAGGTYNEQFF.

The chain is built from TRBV5-1 and TRBJ1-2; the D is unclear. Between the trimmed V and J ends, which lost 4 bases and 0 bases, there was a span of 16 bases. This CDR3 has 16 residues. Germline V CDR1 and CDR2: SGHRS, YFSETQ. CDR3 bases: TGCGCCAGCAGCCCAGCGGGTTCCCCCTCTAACTATGGCTACACCTTC. It codes for CASSPAGSPSNYGYTF.

This clonotype has a handful of counts. V usage is TRBV27 and J usage is TRBJ2-5, with 13 positions matching TRBD2. CDR1 and CDR2 (germline): MNHEY, SMNVEV (reference sequence). Unmatched junction bases numbered 8, after V lost 7 bases and J lost 3 bases. The CDR3 totals 16 residues. The CDR3 is CASNALGTSGEETQYF. For the CDR3, the DNA is TGTGCCAGCAACGCACTGGGGACTAGCGGGGAAGAGACCCAGTACTTC.

This clonotype turned up a few times. The rearrangement uses TRBV18 and TRBJ2-1, with unresolved D. V lost 4 bases to trimming and J lost 3 bases, with 4 bases between them. CDR1 and CDR2 from the germline V gene are KGHSH and LQKENI. The CDR3 spans 12 residues. The CDR3 spells CASSQSYNEQFF. CDR3 bases: TGTGCCAGCTCACAGAGCTACAATGAGCAGTTCTTC.

The sample holds a few counts of this clonotype. The rearrangement joins TRBV20-1 to TRBJ2-5; D gene uncertain. The V end lost 0 bases, the J end lost 5 bases, and 13 bases lay between the germline ends. There are 14 residues in the CDR3. Germline CDR1 is DFQATT and CDR2 is SNEGSKA (reference sequence). CDR3 nucleotides: TGCAGTGCTAGAGAATGGACCTCTCGGGAGACCCAGTACTTC. Translating it yields CSAREWTSRETQYF.

This chain uses TRBV21-1 with TRBJ2-1; the table names TRBD2, a call not compared with the DNA. TRBV21-1 is a pseudogene segment. There are 15 residues in the CDR3. The CDR3 nucleotides read TGTGCCAGGGCCGAGTGGCTAGCGGCCGGGGATGAGCAGTTCTTC. Translated: CARAEWLAAGDEQFF.

The V gene is TRBV29-1, the J gene TRBJ2-7; D may be TRBD1 (6 bases). The CDR3 has 13 residues. CDR1 and CDR2 from the germline V gene are SQVTM and ANQGSEA. Between the trimmed V and J ends, which lost 4 bases and 7 bases, there was a span of 17 bases. The CDR3 here is CSVGTGTMGEQYF. As DNA, the CDR3 is TGCAGCGTTGGTACAGGGACGATGGGAGAGCAGTACTTC.

V and J are TRBV11-2 and TRBJ2-1, with D maybe TRBD1 (6 bases). The CDR3 has 14 residues. Germline V lookup: CDR1 SGHAT, CDR2 FQNNGV. V was shortened by 2 bases and J by 4 bases, with 9 bases between the two germline ends. The CDR3: CASSLRGQYNEQFF. DNA for the CDR3: TGTGCCAGCAGCTTAAGAGGACAGTACAATGAGCAGTTCTTC.

This sequence joins TRBV28 and TRBJ2-7; D is perhaps TRBD2 (6 bases). The CDR3 extends over 13 amino acids. V lost 7 bases, J lost 3 bases, and 13 bases lay in between. Germline-derived CDR1 and CDR2 are MDHEN and SYDVKM. Written as DNA, the CDR3 is TGTGCCAGCAATCCTGCGGGGAGCTACGAGCAGTACTTC. Translation: CASNPAGSYEQYF. The entire variable domain, with the rest obtained from reference TRBV28 and TRBJ2-7, is as follows: DVKVTQSSRYLVKRTGEKVFLECVQDMDHENMFWYRQDPGLGLRLIYFSYDVKMKEKGDIPEGYSVSREKKERFSLILESASTNQTSMYLCASNPAGSYEQYFGPGTRLTVT.

The rearrangement uses TRBV20-1 and TRBJ2-5; weak D call: TRBD1 (8 bases). V lost 6 bases, J lost 3 bases, and 17 bases lay in between. CDR3 size: 14 residues. Germline V lookup: CDR1 DFQATT, CDR2 SNEGSKA (reference sequence). The CDR3 region is CSATTGGVKETQYF. In DNA form, the CDR3 reads TGCAGTGCAACTACAGGGGGGGTTAAAGAGACCCAGTACTTC.

This clonotype was counted between two and nine times. V gene TRBV18 combines with J gene TRBJ2-1; 7 bases fit TRBD1. The V segment lost 3 bases and the J segment 6 bases; nucleotides outside the gene matches: 2. The CDR3 covers 13 residues. Germline values: CDR1 KGHSH, CDR2 LQKENI. As DNA, the CDR3 is TGTGCCAGCTCACCCCCAGGGGGCAATGAGCAGTTCTTC. Translation: CASSPPGGNEQFF. Together with reference TRBV18 and TRBJ2-1, the CDR3 gives the full variable domain: NAGVMQNPRHLVRRRGQEARLRCSPMKGHSHVYWYRQLPEEGLKFMVYLQKENIIDESGMPKERFSAEFPKEGPSILRIQQVVRGDSAAYFCASSPPGGNEQFFGPGTRLTVL.

This chain links TRBV5-1 with TRBJ2-1; tentative D call: TRBD2 (6 bases). This CDR3 comprises 14 residues. CDR1 is SGHRS and CDR2 is YFSETQ in the germline V gene. V shed 1 base and J shed 8 bases, with 13 bases lying between them. The CDR3 reads CASSLRRPSDEQFF. The CDR3 nucleotides read TGCGCCAGCAGCTTGCGACGGCCTAGCGATGAGCAGTTCTTC. Supplemented by reference TRBV5-1 and TRBJ2-1, the full variable domain reads KAGVTQTPRYLIKTRGQQVTLSCSPISGHRSVSWYQQTPGQGLQFLFEYFSETQRNKGNFPGRFSGRQFSNSRSEMNVSTLELGDSALYLCASSLRRPSDEQFFGPGTRLTVL.

The V and J genes are TRBV7-9 and TRBJ1-5; TRBD1 matches 8 bases. The CDR3 is made up of 15 amino acids. Germline CDR1 reads SEHNR; CDR2 reads FQNEAQ (reference sequence). V shed 3 bases and J 2 bases; nucleotides not matched to a gene: 3. CDR3 coding DNA: TGTGCCAGCAGCTTTTCGGGACAGGGCAATCAGCCCCAGCATTTT. Translation: CASSFSGQGNQPQHF. Full variable domain (remainder filled in from reference TRBV7-9 and TRBJ1-5): DTGVSQNPRHKITKRGQNVTFRCDPISEHNRLYWYRQTLGQGPEFLTYFQNEAQLEKSRLLSDRFSAERPKGSFSTLEIQRTEQGDSAMYLCASSFSGQGNQPQHFGDGTRLSIL.

The chain uses TRBV2 and TRBJ1-5; a weak D match, TRBD1 (6 bases). Between the trimmed V and J ends, which lost 6 bases and 3 bases, there was a span of 15 bases. The CDR3 has 15 residues. Germline V CDR1 and CDR2: SNHLY, FYNNEI. CDR3 amino acids: CASRLGQPANQPQHF. CDR3 coding DNA: TGTGCCAGCAGATTAGGACAGCCCGCCAATCAGCCCCAGCATTTT.

The gene calls are TRBV6-2 or TRBV6-3 and TRBJ1-6; D might be TRBD1 (6 bases). Trimming cost V 6 bases and J 6 bases, with 15 bases left between them. The CDR3 consists of 15 residues. Germline V gene data show CDR1 as MNHEY and CDR2 as SVGEGT. The CDR3 is CASRRTDEFNSPLHF. The CDR3 nucleotides read TGTGCCAGCAGACGGACAGACGAGTTTAATTCACCCCTCCACTTT.

The CDR3 spells CASSYGLVREQFF. CDR3 nucleotide sequence: TGTGCCAGCAGTTACGGACTGGTTAGGGAGCAGTTCTTC. The V call is TRBV6-5, the J call TRBJ2-1, with D possibly matching TRBD2 (5 bases). CDR3 length: 13 residues. V lost 2 bases to trimming and J lost 10 bases, with 12 bases between them. Germline loops: CDR1 MNHEY, CDR2 SVGAGI.

CDR3 sequence: CASSYGGWGYTF. The CDR3 DNA is TGTGCCAGCAGTTACGGGGGCTGGGGCTACACCTTC. The V gene is TRBV12-3 or TRBV12-4, the J gene TRBJ1-2; TRBD1 is a possible D gene (6 bases). V lost 4 bases to trimming and J lost 8 bases, with 11 bases between them. The CDR3 is 12 residues long.

CDR3 loop: CASTSGLGGNIQYF. CDR3 sequence (DNA): TGTGCCAGCACCTCGGGTCTGGGCGGAAACATTCAGTACTTC. The chain links TRBV7-2 to TRBJ2-4; no reliable D call. The CDR3 length is 14 residues. Germline V lookup: CDR1 SGHTA, CDR2 FQGNSA. With 7 bases removed from V and 6 bases from J, the gap between germline ends came to 16 bases.

V and J are TRBV12-3 or TRBV12-4 and TRBJ2-1; D is ambiguous. The CDR3 is made up of 14 amino acids. Trimming took 6 bases from V and 3 from J, leaving 12 bases between them. As DNA, the CDR3 is TGTGCCAGCAGCAAAAACCCCGACTACAATGAGCAGTTCTTC. Translating gives CASSKNPDYNEQFF.

This clonotype was seen ten or more times. This chain's CDR3 is CASSPSVDSNQPQHF. The DNA for the CDR3 is TGTGCCAGCAGCCCCTCGGTGGATAGCAATCAGCCCCAGCATTTT. V usage is TRBV4-2 and J usage is TRBJ1-5; D is unclear. V lost 4 bases and J 0 bases, leaving 10 bases between the germline ends. Germline lookup yields CDR1 LGHNA and CDR2 YNFKEQ. This CDR3 is 15 amino acids long.

The rearrangement uses TRBV7-9 and TRBJ2-7; no firm D call. Trimming left V 1 base short and J 2 bases short, with 9 bases between. Germline lookup yields CDR1 SEHNR and CDR2 FQNEAQ (reference sequence). The CDR3 extends over 14 amino acids. As DNA, the CDR3 is TGTGCCAGCAGCTTAGGGGTCAATACCTACGAGCAGTACTTC. Residues: CASSLGVNTYEQYF.